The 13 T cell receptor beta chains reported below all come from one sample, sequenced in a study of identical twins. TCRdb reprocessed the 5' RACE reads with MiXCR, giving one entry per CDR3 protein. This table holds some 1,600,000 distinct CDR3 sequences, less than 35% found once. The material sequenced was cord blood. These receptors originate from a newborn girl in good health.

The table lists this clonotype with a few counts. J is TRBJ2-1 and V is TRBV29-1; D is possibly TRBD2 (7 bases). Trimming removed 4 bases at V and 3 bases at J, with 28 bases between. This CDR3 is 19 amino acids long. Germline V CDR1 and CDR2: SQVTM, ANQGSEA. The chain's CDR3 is CSVGGGGTSFKGDYNEQFF. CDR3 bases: TGCAGCGTTGGAGGGGGGGGTACATCATTCAAAGGGGACTACAATGAGCAGTTCTTC.

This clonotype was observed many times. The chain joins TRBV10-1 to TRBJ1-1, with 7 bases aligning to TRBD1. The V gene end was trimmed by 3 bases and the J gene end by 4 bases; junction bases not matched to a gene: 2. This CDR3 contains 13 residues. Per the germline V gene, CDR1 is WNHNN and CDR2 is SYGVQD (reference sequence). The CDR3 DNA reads TGCGCCAGCAGTGACAGGGGGTCCACTGAAGCTTTCTTT. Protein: CASSDRGSTEAFF.

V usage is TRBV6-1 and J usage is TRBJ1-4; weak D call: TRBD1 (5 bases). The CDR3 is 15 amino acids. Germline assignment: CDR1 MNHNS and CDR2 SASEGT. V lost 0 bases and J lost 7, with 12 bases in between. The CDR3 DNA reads TGTGCCAGCAGTGAAGCTTTGGGTAGGGGTGAAAAACTGTTTTTT. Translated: CASSEALGRGEKLFF.

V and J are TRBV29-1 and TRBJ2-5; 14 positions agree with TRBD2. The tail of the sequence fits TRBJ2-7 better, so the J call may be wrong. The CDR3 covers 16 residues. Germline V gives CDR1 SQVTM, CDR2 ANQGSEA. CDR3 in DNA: TGCAGCGTTGAATCGGGCGGGACTAGCGGGAGAACCGAGCAGTACTTC. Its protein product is CSVESGGTSGRTEQYF.

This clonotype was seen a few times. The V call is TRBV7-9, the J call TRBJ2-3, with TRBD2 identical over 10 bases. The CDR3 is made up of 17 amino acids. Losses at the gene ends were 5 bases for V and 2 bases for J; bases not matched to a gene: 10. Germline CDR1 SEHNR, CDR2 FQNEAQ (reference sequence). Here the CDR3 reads CASSDPGLASSTDTQYF. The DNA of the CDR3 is TGTGCCAGCAGCGACCCGGGACTAGCGTCTTCCACAGATACGCAGTATTTT.

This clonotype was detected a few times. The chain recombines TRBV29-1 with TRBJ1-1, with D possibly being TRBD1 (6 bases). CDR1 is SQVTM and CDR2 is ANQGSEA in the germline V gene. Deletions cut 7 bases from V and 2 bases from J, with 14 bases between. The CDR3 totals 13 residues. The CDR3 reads CSERGHSNTEAFF. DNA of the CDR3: TGCAGCGAGAGGGGACACTCCAACACTGAAGCTTTCTTT.

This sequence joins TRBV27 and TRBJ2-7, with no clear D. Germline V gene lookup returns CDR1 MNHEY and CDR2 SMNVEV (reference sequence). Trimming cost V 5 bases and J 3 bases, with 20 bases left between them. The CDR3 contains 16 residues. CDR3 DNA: TGTGCCAGCAGTCCGCTCCGACATCCATTGGACTACGAGCAGTACTTC. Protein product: CASSPLRHPLDYEQYF.

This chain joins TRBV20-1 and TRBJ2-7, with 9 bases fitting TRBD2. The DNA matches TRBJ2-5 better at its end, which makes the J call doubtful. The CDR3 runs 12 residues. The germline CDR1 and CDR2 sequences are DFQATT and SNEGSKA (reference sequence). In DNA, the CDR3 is TGCAGTGGGATAGCGGGAGTGGAGACCCAGTACTTC. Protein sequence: CSGIAGVETQYF.

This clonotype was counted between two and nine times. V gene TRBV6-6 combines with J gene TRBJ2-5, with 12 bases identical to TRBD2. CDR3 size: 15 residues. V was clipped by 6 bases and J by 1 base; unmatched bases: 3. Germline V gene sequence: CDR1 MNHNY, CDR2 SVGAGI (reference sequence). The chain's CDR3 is CASRKLAGGQETQYF. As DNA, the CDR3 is TGTGCCAGCAGAAAACTAGCGGGGGGCCAAGAGACCCAGTACTTC.

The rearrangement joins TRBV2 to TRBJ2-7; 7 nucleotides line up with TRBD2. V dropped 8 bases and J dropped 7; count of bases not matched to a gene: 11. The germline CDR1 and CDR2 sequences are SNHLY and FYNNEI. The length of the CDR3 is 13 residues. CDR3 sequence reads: CASRGGPDNEQYF. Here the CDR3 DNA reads TGTGCCAGCCGGGGAGGGCCAGACAATGAGCAGTACTTC.

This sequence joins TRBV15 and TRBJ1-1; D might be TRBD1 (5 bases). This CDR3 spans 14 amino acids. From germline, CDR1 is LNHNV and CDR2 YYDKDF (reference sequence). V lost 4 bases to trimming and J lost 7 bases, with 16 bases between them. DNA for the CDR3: TGTGCCACCAGCACCGGGGGAGGAACTTATGAAGCTTTCTTT. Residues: CATSTGGGTYEAFF.

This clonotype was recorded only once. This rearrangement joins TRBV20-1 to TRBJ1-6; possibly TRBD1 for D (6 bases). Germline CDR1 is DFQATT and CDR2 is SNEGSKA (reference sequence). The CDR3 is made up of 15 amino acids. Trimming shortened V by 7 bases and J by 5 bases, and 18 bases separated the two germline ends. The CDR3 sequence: CSVWGAIYDNSPLHF. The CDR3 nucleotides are TGCAGTGTTTGGGGGGCTATATATGATAATTCACCCCTCCACTTT.

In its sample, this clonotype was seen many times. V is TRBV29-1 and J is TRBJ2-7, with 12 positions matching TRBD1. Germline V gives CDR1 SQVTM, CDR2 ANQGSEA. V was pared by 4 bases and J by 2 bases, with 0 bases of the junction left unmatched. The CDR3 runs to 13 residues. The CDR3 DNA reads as TGCAGCGTTGGGGACAGGGGGCCCTACGAGCAGTACTTC. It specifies CSVGDRGPYEQYF.